This is a list of T cell receptor beta chains from one sample in a study of blood T cell repertoires in COVID-19. Only in-frame clones appear in the TCRdb table, and some are missing; sequencing was by immunoSEQ multiplex PCR. Of about 97,000 clones listed, 87% are singletons. The sample comprised peripheral blood. The receptor set was obtained from a human donor in a cohort sampled during active COVID-19. The CDR3 runs from the conserved cysteine through the conserved F or W. Fields, in order: CDR3 protein, CDR3 DNA, J gene, D gene, clone size, V gene. D genes are given only for firm matches. A clone size is listed for some rows: how often the clone was seen (once, few, many), or a class if it is expanded.

CDR3 protein: CASTETGTGVLTEAFF; CDR3 DNA: TGTGCCAGTACCGAGACCGGGACAGGGGTGTTAACTGAAGCTTTCTTT; J gene: TRBJ1-1; D gene: TRBD1; clone size: .; V gene: TRBV19
CDR3 protein: CASSLAGTGTYGEQFF; CDR3 DNA: TGCGCCAGCAGCTTGGCCGGGACAGGGACTTACGGTGAGCAGTTCTTC; J gene: TRBJ2-1; D gene: TRBD1; clone size: once; V gene: TRBV5-1
CDR3 protein: CASSLQPEAQYF; CDR3 DNA: TGTGCCAGCAGCTTACAGCCAGAGGCCCAGTACTTC; J gene: TRBJ2-5; D gene: .; clone size: .; V gene: TRBV11-2
CDR3 protein: CASSVQGAGELFF; CDR3 DNA: TGTGCCAGTAGTGTACAGGGTGCCGGGGAGCTGTTTTTT; J gene: TRBJ2-2; D gene: .; clone size: .; V gene: TRBV19
CDR3 protein: CASSQETGTPSYEQYF; CDR3 DNA: TGCGCCAGCAGCCAAGAAACAGGGACCCCCTCCTACGAGCAGTACTTC; J gene: TRBJ2-7; D gene: .; clone size: .; V gene: TRBV4-3
CDR3 protein: CASGTPNSPLHF; CDR3 DNA: TGTGCCAGCGGGACACCAAATTCACCCCTCCACTTT; J gene: TRBJ1-6; D gene: .; clone size: .; V gene: TRBV2
CDR3 protein: CASSTRQGGVGEQYF; CDR3 DNA: TGTGCCAGCAGCACTCGACAGGGTGGGGTCGGCGAGCAGTACTTC; J gene: TRBJ2-7; D gene: TRBD1; clone size: .; V gene: TRBV3-1/TRBV3-2
CDR3 protein: CASNQKLRDQPQHF; CDR3 DNA: TGTGCCAGCAACCAGAAGCTCAGGGATCAGCCCCAGCATTTT; J gene: TRBJ1-5; D gene: .; clone size: .; V gene: TRBV6-4
CDR3 protein: CASSLEGQGGYGYTF; CDR3 DNA: TGTGCCAGCAGTCTTGAAGGTCAGGGCGGCTATGGCTACACCTTC; J gene: TRBJ1-2; D gene: .; clone size: few; V gene: TRBV2
CDR3 protein: CASSEAHGQRYEQYF; CDR3 DNA: TGTGCCAGCAGTGAAGCGCATGGACAACGCTACGAGCAGTACTTC; J gene: TRBJ2-7; D gene: .; clone size: .; V gene: TRBV6-1
CDR3 protein: CASSPRASHEKLFF; CDR3 DNA: TGTGCCAGCTCACCACGGGCCAGTCATGAAAAACTGTTTTTT; J gene: TRBJ1-4; D gene: .; clone size: .; V gene: TRBV18
CDR3 protein: CASAVLAPDLMYGYTF; CDR3 DNA: TGTGCCAGCGCCGTTCTAGCGCCAGACCTAATGTATGGCTACACCTTC; J gene: TRBJ1-2; D gene: .; clone size: .; V gene: TRBV28
CDR3 protein: CASSQETSAGELFF; CDR3 DNA: TGTGCCAGCAGCCAAGAAACTAGCGCCGGGGAGCTGTTTTTT; J gene: TRBJ2-2; D gene: TRBD2; clone size: .; V gene: TRBV14
CDR3 protein: CASSLNSGGAYEQYF; CDR3 DNA: TGTGCCAGTAGTCTCAATAGCGGGGGGGCCTACGAGCAGTACTTC; J gene: TRBJ2-7; D gene: TRBD2; clone size: .; V gene: TRBV19
CDR3 protein: CASSQDRQGYNEQFF; CDR3 DNA: TGCGCCAGCAGCCAAGATCGGCAGGGCTACAATGAGCAGTTCTTC; J gene: TRBJ2-1; D gene: .; clone size: .; V gene: TRBV4-3
CDR3 protein: CASSPPAGEQYF; CDR3 DNA: TGTGCCAGCTCACCACCGGCGGGCGAGCAGTACTTC; J gene: TRBJ2-7; D gene: .; clone size: .; V gene: TRBV18
CDR3 protein: CAWSADRVGGSNQPQHF; CDR3 DNA: TGTGCCTGGAGTGCGGACAGGGTTGGGGGTAGCAATCAGCCCCAGCATTTT; J gene: TRBJ1-5; D gene: TRBD1; clone size: .; V gene: TRBV30
CDR3 protein: CASSPTDRAYEQYF; CDR3 DNA: TGTGCCAGCAGCCCAACGGACAGGGCGTACGAGCAGTACTTC; J gene: TRBJ2-7; D gene: TRBD1; clone size: .; V gene: TRBV7-9